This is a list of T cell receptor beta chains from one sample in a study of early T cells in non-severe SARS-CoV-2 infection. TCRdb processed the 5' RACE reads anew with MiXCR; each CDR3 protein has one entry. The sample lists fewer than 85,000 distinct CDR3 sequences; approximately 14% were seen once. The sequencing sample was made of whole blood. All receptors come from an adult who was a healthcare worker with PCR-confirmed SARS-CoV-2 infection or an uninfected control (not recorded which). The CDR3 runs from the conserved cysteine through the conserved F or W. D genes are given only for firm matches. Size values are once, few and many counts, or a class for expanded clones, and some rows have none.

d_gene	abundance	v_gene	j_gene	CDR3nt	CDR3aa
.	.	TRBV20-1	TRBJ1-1	TGCAGTGCTAGACAGGGGTCCACTGAAGCTTTCTTT	CSARQGSTEAFF
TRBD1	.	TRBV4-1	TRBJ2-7	TGCGCCAGCAGCCAACACGGACAGGGGGTCGACGAGCAGTACTTC	CASSQHGQGVDEQYF
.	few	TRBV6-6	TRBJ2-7	TGTGCCAGCAGTTACTCCTTATCCTACGAGCAGTACTTC	CASSYSLSYEQYF
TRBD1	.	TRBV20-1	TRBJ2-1	TGCAGTGCCAGGATGAGTACCAGGGGGCAGAAGAATGAGCAGTTCTTC	CSARMSTRGQKNEQFF
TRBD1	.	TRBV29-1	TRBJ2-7	TGCAGCGTTGAAAGGGGGCCCTACGAGCAGTACTTC	CSVERGPYEQYF
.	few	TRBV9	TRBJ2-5	TGTGCCAGCAGCGTAGTAGGGGGGGACTTGGAGACCCAGTACTTC	CASSVVGGDLETQYF
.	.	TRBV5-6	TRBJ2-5	TGTGCCAGCAGCTTTTGGACTCGCCTAGGGGAGACCCAGTACTTC	CASSFWTRLGETQYF
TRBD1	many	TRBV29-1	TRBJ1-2	TGCAGCGTCGCGGGACAGGACGGTGGCTACACCTTC	CSVAGQDGGYTF
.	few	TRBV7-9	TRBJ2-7	TGTGCCAGCAGCTTAGCGCGCAGGGGATACGAGCAGTACTTC	CASSLARRGYEQYF
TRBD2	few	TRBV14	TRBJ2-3	TGTGCCAGCAGCCAGGGACTAGCGGGGAGTACGCAGTATTTT	CASSQGLAGSTQYF
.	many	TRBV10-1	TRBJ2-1	TGCGCCAGCAGACGGCAGAAGCTCTACAATGAGCAGTTCTTC	CASRRQKLYNEQFF
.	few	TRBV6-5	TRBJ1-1	TGTGCCAGCAGTTACATGTCGCTAGCGGTGACTGAAGCTTTCTTT	CASSYMSLAVTEAFF
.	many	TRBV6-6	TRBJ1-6	TGTGCCAGCAGTTACTCGAGATTATCCTCACCCCTCCACTTT	CASSYSRLSSPLHF
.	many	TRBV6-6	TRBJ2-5	TGTGCCAGCATCCGCGGGGTAGGAGAGACCCAGTACTTC	CASIRGVGETQYF
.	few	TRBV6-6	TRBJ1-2	TGTGCCAGCAGTTATCATCCCAGGGGTAACTATGGCTACACCTTC	CASSYHPRGNYGYTF
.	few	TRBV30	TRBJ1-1	TGTGCCTGGAGTGTACAAAAGGGTATGAACACTGAAGCTTTCTTT	CAWSVQKGMNTEAFF
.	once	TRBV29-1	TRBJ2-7	TGCAGCGTCAAGGGCGGGGGCATCGCCGAGCAGTACTTC	CSVKGGGIAEQYF
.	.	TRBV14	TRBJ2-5	TGTGCCAGCAGCCCCCGGCTAGGAGGGGAGACCCAGTACTTC	CASSPRLGGETQYF
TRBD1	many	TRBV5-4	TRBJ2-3	TGTGCCAGCAGCTTGAGGACAGGGGGCGAAGATACGCAGTATTTT	CASSLRTGGEDTQYF
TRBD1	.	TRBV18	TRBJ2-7	TGTGCCAGCGCGATGGGACAGAACTACGAGCAGTACTTC	CASAMGQNYEQYF
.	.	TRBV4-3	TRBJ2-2	TGCGCCAGCAGCCAACAGGTCTACACCGGGGAGCTGTTTTTT	CASSQQVYTGELFF
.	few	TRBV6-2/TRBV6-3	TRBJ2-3	TGTGCCAGCAGGGCCAGAATACTTACGGCAGATACGCAGTATTTT	CASRARILTADTQYF
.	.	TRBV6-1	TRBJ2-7	TGTGCCAGCATTCCCCGGACGGGGGCCTACGAGCAGTACTTC	CASIPRTGAYEQYF
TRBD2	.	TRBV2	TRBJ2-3	TGTGCCAGCAGTGAGGCGGGGGGCACAGATACGCAGTATTTT	CASSEAGGTDTQYF
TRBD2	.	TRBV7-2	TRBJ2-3	TGTGCCAGCAGCTTAGGTAGCGGGGGGGAGGGAGATACGCAGTATTTT	CASSLGSGGEGDTQYF
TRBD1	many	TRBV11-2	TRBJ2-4	TGTGCCAGCAGCATTCGACAGGGGGCCTTAGCCAAAAACATTCAGTACTTC	CASSIRQGALAKNIQYF
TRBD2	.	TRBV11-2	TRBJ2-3	TGTGCCAGCAGCCGAGGCACTAGCGGGGTAGGCACAGATACGCAGTATTTT	CASSRGTSGVGTDTQYF
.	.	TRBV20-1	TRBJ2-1	TGCAGTGCTCTACGACCTATGACTTCCTACAATGAGCAGTTCTTC	CSALRPMTSYNEQFF
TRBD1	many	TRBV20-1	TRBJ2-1	TGCAGTGCTAGAGGGGTCAGGGGGCTCCCCTACAATGAGCAGTTCTTC	CSARGVRGLPYNEQFF
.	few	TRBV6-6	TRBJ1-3	TGTGCCAGCAGTTACCAGGGCGACTCTGGAAACACCATATATTTT	CASSYQGDSGNTIYF
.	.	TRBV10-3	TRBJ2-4	TGTGCCATCAGTGAGTCTGGCATTCAGTACTTC	CAISESGIQYF
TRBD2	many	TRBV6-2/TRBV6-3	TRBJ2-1	TGTGCCAGCAGCGGGGGGTTCTACAATGAGCAGTTCTTC	CASSGGFYNEQFF
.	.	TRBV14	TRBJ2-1	TGTGCCAGCAGCCAAGGACTCATCAGGGATGAGCAGTTCTTC	CASSQGLIRDEQFF
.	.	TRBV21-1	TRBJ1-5	TGTGCCAGCAGAAAGACAGGGGGGAGTAAGCCCCAGCATTTT	CASRKTGGSKPQHF
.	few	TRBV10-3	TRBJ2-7	TGTGCCATCAGTGATCAATACGAGCAGTACTTC	CAISDQYEQYF
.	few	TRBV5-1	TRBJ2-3	TGCGCCAGCAGCTTAGGGGATCTAGGGGTCACAGATACGCAGTATTTT	CASSLGDLGVTDTQYF
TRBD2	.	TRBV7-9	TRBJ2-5	TGTGCCAGCAGCTCTCTAGCGGGCCAAGAGACCCAGTACTTC	CASSSLAGQETQYF
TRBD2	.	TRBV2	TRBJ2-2	TGTGCCAGCAAGGTCCTAGCGGGGGCGGTCGGGGAGCTGTTTTTT	CASKVLAGAVGELFF
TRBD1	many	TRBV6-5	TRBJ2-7	TGTGCCAGCAGCCGAGCGGGACAGGGAATGGGATCCTACGAGCAGTACTTC	CASSRAGQGMGSYEQYF